This TCR beta chain was sequenced for a study of cytomegalovirus exposure and HLA in healthy donors. Sequencing used immunoSEQ multiplex PCR; TCRdb keeps in-frame clones, though not all of them. The sample holds some 130,000 clones, almost 85% seen once. CDR1 and CDR2 from the germline V gene are LNHDA and SQIVND (reference sequence). The CDR3 sequence is 14 residues long. Trimming cost V 3 bases and J 8 bases, with 16 bases left between them. The V gene is TRBV19, the J gene TRBJ1-2, with D perhaps matching TRBD1 (6 bases). Sequenced sample: PBMCs. The receptor's source is a man aged 30 to 39 in good health and CMV-seropositive. The DNA of the CDR3 is TGTGCCAGTAGTATCGCGACAGGACCGCAAGGCTACACCTTC. Amino acids: CASSIATGPQGYTF.